These 20 T cell receptor beta chains originate from one sample sequenced in a study of T cell responses to AZD1222 COVID-19 vaccine. Clones were sequenced by immunoSEQ multiplex PCR, and TCRdb holds only the in-frame ones, with some missing. Of tens of thousands of clones in the sample, about 90% were seen once. This specimen consisted of peripheral blood, obtained on day 0 of AZD1222 vaccination. The receptors stem from an adult in good health.

This chain joins TRBV5-4 and TRBJ2-3; 10 nucleotides agree with TRBD2. V lost 5 bases and J lost 3; bases outside the gene matches: 15. The CDR3 loop spans 18 amino acids. Per the germline V gene, CDR1 is SGHNT and CDR2 is YYREEE (reference sequence). Here the CDR3 DNA reads TGTGCCAGCAGTCCACTACTTAGCGGGGGGCCGAAAACAGATACGCAGTATTTT. Residues: CASSPLLSGGPKTDTQYF.

J is TRBJ1-6 and V is TRBV28; TRBD1 matches at 8 bases. The V gene end was trimmed by 3 bases and the J gene end by 8 bases; junction bases not matched to a gene: 6. CDR3 length: 15 residues. Germline V gene lookup returns CDR1 MDHEN and CDR2 SYDVKM. The CDR3 spells CASSLDRVRHSPLHF. Written as DNA, the CDR3 is TGTGCCAGCAGTTTGGACAGGGTCAGGCATTCACCCCTCCACTTT.

This chain connects TRBV7-2 to TRBJ2-7; 12 nucleotides line up with TRBD1. The V gene end was trimmed by 6 bases and the J gene end by 7 bases; junction bases not matched to a gene: 7. CDR3 length: 14 amino acids. CDR1 and CDR2 (germline): SGHTA, FQGNSA. CDR3 protein: CASRWDRGLGEQYF. CDR3 coding DNA: TGTGCCAGCAGATGGGACAGGGGGCTGGGGGAGCAGTACTTC.

The rearrangement joins TRBV11-3 to TRBJ2-1; D possibly matches TRBD1 or TRBD2 (6 bases each). The CDR3 has 16 residues. CDR1 SGHNT and CDR2 YENEEA come from the germline V gene. The V end lost 6 bases, the J end lost 1 base, and 16 bases lay between the germline ends. The CDR3 nucleotides are TGTGCCAGCAGGCATAGGGGGGTGGGTTCCTACAATGAGCAGTTCTTC. This encodes CASRHRGVGSYNEQFF.

The chain joins TRBV5-1 to TRBJ2-7; 11 bases line up with TRBD1. Germline loops: CDR1 SGHRS, CDR2 YFSETQ. The CDR3 spans 16 residues. The V gene end was trimmed by 0 bases and the J gene end by 4 bases; junction bases not matched to a gene: 6. The CDR3 here is CASSLGGTGGVYEQYF. CDR3 sequence (DNA): TGCGCCAGCAGCTTGGGCGGGACAGGGGGTGTATACGAGCAGTACTTC.

V gene TRBV7-9 combines with J gene TRBJ1-2; possibly TRBD1 for D (6 bases). The germline V gene encodes CDR1 SEHNR and CDR2 FQNEAQ (reference sequence). The CDR3 is 14 amino acids. V lost 4 bases and J 3 bases, leaving 12 bases between the germline ends. CDR3 sequence: CASSSDRSDYGYTF. CDR3 bases: TGTGCCAGCAGCTCCGACAGGTCGGACTATGGCTACACCTTC.

J is TRBJ1-2 and V is TRBV30; 8 nucleotides align to TRBD1. With V trimmed by 2 bases and J by 6 bases, 2 bases remained unmatched. Looked up from germline, CDR1 is GTSNPN and CDR2 is SVGIG (reference sequence). CDR3 length: 12 residues. This chain's CDR3 is CAWSPTGDGYTF. The CDR3 DNA reads TGTGCCTGGAGTCCGACAGGGGATGGCTACACCTTC.

In this sample, this clone turned up once. The rearrangement joins TRBV5-6 to TRBJ1-1, with D maybe TRBD1 (5 bases). The CDR3 contains 14 residues. Trimming cost V 3 bases and J 4 bases, with 13 bases left between them. Germline assignment: CDR1 SGHDT and CDR2 YYEEEE. CDR3 in amino acids: CASSSRGKVTEAFF. The DNA of the CDR3 is TGTGCCAGCAGCTCTAGGGGCAAGGTCACTGAAGCTTTCTTT.

This chain joins TRBV12-3 or TRBV12-4 and TRBJ1-1, with D uncertain. The V end lost 3 bases, the J end lost 4 bases, and 6 bases lay between the germline ends. CDR3 size: 12 residues. CDR3 sequence (DNA): TGTGCCAGCAGTTTGATGTTCACTGAAGCTTTCTTT. Translated: CASSLMFTEAFF.

This rearrangement joins TRBV18 to TRBJ1-2; D perhaps matches TRBD1 (5 bases). The CDR3 totals 16 residues. Germline V gene lookup returns CDR1 KGHSH and CDR2 LQKENI. V lost 2 bases and J lost 2, with 15 bases in between. CDR3: CASSPSQGRTNYGYTF. Here the CDR3 DNA reads TGTGCCAGCTCACCATCTCAAGGACGGACAAACTATGGCTACACCTTC. Combining the CDR3 with reference TRBV18 and TRBJ1-2 gives the whole variable domain NAGVMQNPRHLVRRRGQEARLRCSPMKGHSHVYWYRQLPEEGLKFMVYLQKENIIDESGMPKERFSAEFPKEGPSILRIQQVVRGDSAAYFCASSPSQGRTNYGYTFGSGTRLTVV.

This clone was observed once. The V call is TRBV19, the J call TRBJ2-6, with 8 bases fitting TRBD1. J was trimmed by 1 base and V by 0 bases; bases with no gene match: 5. The CDR3 has 18 residues. Germline values: CDR1 LNHDA, CDR2 SQIVND (reference sequence). This CDR3 is CASSIDAGGMSGANVLTF. The CDR3 region has the DNA TGTGCCAGTAGTATAGACGCAGGGGGCATGTCTGGGGCCAACGTCCTGACTTTC.

The chain combines TRBV13 with TRBJ2-5; D gene ambiguous. CDR3 length equals 14 residues. CDR1 is PRHDT and CDR2 is FYEKMQ in the germline V gene (reference sequence). Trimming stripped 2 bases from V and 2 bases from J, with 9 bases between. CDR3 region: CASSLKTEQETQYF. The CDR3 coding sequence is TGTGCCAGCAGCTTAAAAACAGAACAAGAGACCCAGTACTTC.

The J gene is TRBJ2-4, the V gene TRBV6-1, with D perhaps TRBD1 (6 bases). Germline values: CDR1 MNHNS, CDR2 SASEGT. The germline V and J ends were trimmed by 3 bases and 4 bases, with 16 bases remaining between them. This CDR3 is 16 amino acids long. The CDR3 DNA sequence: TGTGCCAGCAGTGACCCTAAGACAGGCTTGAAAAACATTCAGTACTTC. Translated, it gives CASSDPKTGLKNIQYF.

In regard to this clone: The sample holds other DNA sequences that translate to the same CDR3. The chain links TRBV7-9 to TRBJ1-2, with TRBD1 as a possible D gene (5 bases). This CDR3 region has 13 residues. V was trimmed by 5 bases and J by 8 bases, leaving 15 bases between them. Germline V gives CDR1 SEHNR, CDR2 FQNEAQ (reference sequence). The CDR3 nucleotides read TGTGCCAGCAGCCCGGGGACGGAACGGGGCTACACCTTC. This encodes CASSPGTERGYTF.

The chain carries TRBV14 and TRBJ2-3, with 11 positions matching TRBD2. The CDR3 extends over 16 amino acids. The trim removed 4 bases at V and 1 base at J, leaving 4 bases unmatched. CDR1 and CDR2 from the germline V gene are SGHDN and FVKESK. This chain's CDR3 is CASSLPGLAGTDTQYF. The CDR3 DNA sequence: TGTGCCAGCAGCCTACCGGGACTAGCGGGCACAGATACGCAGTATTTT.

V and J are TRBV3-1 (or the pseudogene TRBV3-2) and TRBJ1-4; possible D gene TRBD1, 5 bases. In germline, CDR1 is LGHDT, CDR2 YNNKEL (reference sequence). The CDR3 is 18 residues long. Trimming left V 2 bases short and J 1 base short, with 17 bases between. The CDR3 is CASSQLVRVGGTNEKLFF. In DNA, the CDR3 is TGTGCCAGCAGCCAATTAGTGAGGGTGGGGGGAACTAATGAAAAACTGTTTTTT.

J is TRBJ1-1 and V is TRBV27; D perhaps matches TRBD1 (6 bases). The V end was cut by 4 bases, the J end by 0 bases, with 18 bases between. Germline loops: CDR1 MNHEY, CDR2 SMNVEV (reference sequence). The CDR3 is 17 residues long. The CDR3 protein is CASSSRDTQRMNTEAFF. CDR3 DNA: TGTGCCAGCAGTTCCCGGGACACCCAACGGATGAACACTGAAGCTTTCTTT.

V gene TRBV7-3 combines with J gene TRBJ2-7, with D hard to call. V shed 1 base and J shed 5 bases, with 6 bases lying between them. CDR3 length: 12 residues. Germline V gives CDR1 SGHTA, CDR2 FQGTGA. As DNA, the CDR3 is TGTGCCAGCAGCTTAAACCCAAACGAGCAGTACTTC. Amino acids: CASSLNPNEQYF.

The V gene is TRBV6-5, the J gene TRBJ2-4; D remains unclear. This CDR3 has 15 amino acids. V was pared by 0 bases and J by 1 base, with 7 bases between. CDR1 is MNHEY and CDR2 is SVGAGI in the germline V gene. The CDR3 DNA is TGTGCCAGCAGTTACTCGAAGGCGGCCAAAAACATTCAGTACTTC. Its translation is CASSYSKAAKNIQYF.

The rearrangement joins TRBV7-2 to TRBJ1-4; tentative D call: TRBD1 (5 bases). Germline CDR1 reads SGHTA; CDR2 reads FQGNSA. The CDR3 is 15 amino acids. Trimming removed 7 bases at V and 7 bases at J, with 19 bases between. In DNA, the CDR3 is TGTGCCAGCACCAATTTGACGAACAGGCGTGAAAAACTGTTTTTT. This gives the protein CASTNLTNRREKLFF.